This T cell receptor (beta chain) derives from a study of T cells after yellow fever vaccination. Study-wide points: It was a weaker secondary response, yet one that peaked faster, at day 5 versus 15. At around 95% for CD4 and almost 90% for CD8, most primary-vaccination clones showed up again after the booster. Although most clonotypes did not, a small share appeared in both CD4 and CD8 compartments.

This CDR3 region has 14 residues. With 6 bases removed from V and 1 base from J, the gap between germline ends came to 10 bases. The germline V gene encodes CDR1 KGHSH and CDR2 LQKENI. Many counts were recorded for this clonotype. Its antigen is currently unknown. Generation of TCR cDNA used 5'RACE template switching (which added a universal primer site and UMIs). MiXCR was run by TCRdb on the 5' RACE reads, yielding one entry per CDR3 protein. The sample includes 150,000 or so distinct CDR3 sequences, more than 6.5% of them seen just once. The clonotype comes from a man aged 25 to 45 who received the YFV17D yellow fever vaccine. The rearrangement joins TRBV18 to TRBJ1-5; maybe TRBD1 (6 bases). The sequencing here drew on CD4+ T cells sorted from PBMCs, taken 10 days after the yellow fever booster vaccination. CDR3 sequence: CASSGQTSNQPQHF. The CDR3 region has the DNA TGTGCCAGCTCCGGACAGACGAGCAATCAGCCCCAGCATTTT.